The following is a T cell receptor beta chain sequence with its context. This clone was recorded a few times. Its antigen is unknown. At one end the junction does not follow the germline gene, possibly because of a read error. Library method: the immunoSEQ multiplex PCR assay. A mixture of 60 forward primers for TCR Vbeta segments and 13 reverse primers for TCR Jbeta segments was used in the multiplex PCR. A multiplex PCR assay on genomic DNA amplified the CDR3 region of rearranged TCR beta genes. On the Illumina HiSeq System, the amplified TCR beta libraries were sequenced as 87-base-pair reads. In the source study's methods: A later analysis tallied about 77 million unique TCR beta chains across the 640 or so repertoires, and approximately 12 million of those chains were shared by two or more donors. To remove PCR and sequencing errors, raw reads were error-corrected and collapsed into unique sequences using a nearest-neighbor algorithm that merged closely related sequences. CDR3 sequences were aligned to IMGT reference sequences to assign V, D and J gene segments. For a sequence to be retained, at least a six-nucleotide match to both a V gene segment and a J gene segment was required. A rearrangement was called productive if the CDR3 had no stop codons and remained in frame with V and J, and every other rearrangement was called non-productive. CDR3 was defined according to IMGT convention as the region running from the second conserved V-encoded cysteine to the conserved J-encoded phenylalanine. Sequences without an unambiguous match to a single V gene segment were excluded from the earlier analysis of about 640 of the donors. An earlier analysis of several hundred of the donors called V segments functional above 56.7% productive rearrangements and segregating when the between-donor standard deviation exceeded 5%. A statistical classification framework was built to diagnose cytomegalovirus status from the catalog of TCR beta chain sequences. V and J gene assignment, in a later analysis, came from comparing TCR nucleotide sequences with IMGT/GENE-DB human TR gene sequences. In a later analysis, CDR3 sequences and most-parsimonious VDJ recombination scenarios were assigned using the TCRdist pipeline. In a later analysis, each TCR beta chain was defined by its CDR3 amino acid sequence together with its V-gene family, and reads lacking a unique V-gene family were excluded. As a way to deal with suspected cross-contamination and a sequencing artifact, a later analysis dropped roughly 620 nucleotide sequences that were highly shared and had low generation probability. In a later analysis, a clonal expansion index for each public chain was calculated from normalized within-repertoire ranks of inferred template counts. In a later analysis, generation probabilities were computed using a VDJ recombination model fitted to out-of-frame rearrangements, and the results were checked against IGoR. Hypergeometric tests were used in a later analysis to score TCR-TCR, TCR-HLA and TCR-CMV co-occurrence, with a repertoire-size bias correction applied to the TCR pairs. False discovery rates were estimated in a later analysis by permuting HLA or CMV assignments 20 times. A later analysis grouped co-occurring TCRs with DBSCAN, adding TCRdist sequence similarity when clustering within HLA-allele-positive subsets. Repertoires with fewer than 30,000 or more than 120,000 public chains, plus five repertoires with anomalous nucleotide sharing, were excluded from co-occurrence clustering. The immuneACCESS repertoire file appears here via TCRdb, limited to in-frame rearrangements. These files lack a portion of the clones; in checked studies, under half of the deficit traces to unresolved V genes, and the cause of the others is not known. V and J calls and clone size follow that table, whereas D and trimming were derived from the DNA. For this sample the table gives 120,000 or so clones, of which roughly 78% were detected only once. The biggest ten clones account for 6.3% of the sample.

CDR1 and CDR2, looked up from the germline V gene (reference sequence), are SEHNR and FQNEAQ. Its CDR3 holds 17 amino acids, cysteine through phenylalanine. Only the CDR3 part of the read is kept: 51 bases, read in frame from the first base. The cohort consisted of 650 to 700 healthy bone marrow donors. Cohort members were all nominally healthy when sampled, although unrecorded immune exposures were likely present. The donor was CMV seronegative and belonged to the group of 350 to 400 seronegative cohort members. A peripheral blood sample was provided by each donor, and peripheral blood mononuclear cells were used for TCR beta sequencing. Genomic DNA extraction from the blood cell samples was performed with the Qiagen DNeasy Blood Extraction Kit. This specimen comes from a study of cytomegalovirus exposure and HLA in healthy donors (dated by TCRdb to the late 2010s). Looking at the study overall: An earlier analysis of approximately 600 of the donors reported more than 250 Gb of sequence data and 117 million unique TCR beta sequences from about 200 million T cells. Approximately 300 gigabases of sequencing data and around 85 million unique TCR sequences made up an early release that covered some 640 HLA-typed donors. Of the approximately 400 genotyped donors, 65% to 90% fell in the genetic ancestry cluster associated with self-reported Caucasian donors. The study aimed to test whether signatures of past pathogen exposure could be identified by cataloging public T cell receptors. Using immunosequencing, the study profiled T cell repertoires from 640 or so subjects and related those repertoires to cytomegalovirus serostatus. In addition to the first cohort of approximately 650 subjects, a separate validation cohort of some 120 different subjects was used. To predict cytomegalovirus infection status, the study brought together high-throughput TCR immunosequencing, statistical association of individual TCRs with disease status, and machine learning. A later analysis re-examined previously published TCR beta repertoires from just over 650 donors and added high-resolution HLA genotyping to investigate patterns of TCR occurrence. In the later analysis, no new phenotypic data were used to find candidate immune exposures; instead, reliance was placed on TCR beta sequences and their occurrence across donors. An earlier analysis of 587 of the donors used high-throughput TCR beta sequencing to judge whether each TCR beta V gene segment behaved as functional or pseudogenic. Donor age, sex, ethnicity and CMV serostatus were compiled together with the repertoire data. A later genetic analysis took genome-wide SNP genotypes for about 60% of the roughly 670 donors and used that subset as a discovery cohort. Every repertoire in the discovery cohort had been generated on one and the same sequencing platform. Class I and class II HLA loci were covered by the typing at four-digit resolution. Typing coverage differed by locus: A, B, C, DRB1 and DQB1 were typed in roughly 620-630 donors, DQA1 in roughly 500, DPA1 in 600 to 610, and DPB1 in approximately 450. Roughly 5 DR-DQ haplotypes were treated as single units for association and clustering because of strong linkage in the cohort. Among 398 genotyped donors of the cohort, an average of approximately 240,000 unique TCR beta nucleotide sequences was sequenced per donor, of which 15% to 20% were non-productive. Results and caveats for the whole study, not just this receptor: Because counts were too low, 15 or so rarely observed V segments, including chromosome 9 orphons, were excluded from the earlier analysis of about 500 of the donors. A further reported finding was that TCR beta sequences accurately predicted the HLA-A and HLA-B alleles for most subjects in the first cohort. Some IMGT-functional V segments, including TRBV6-2 and TRBV6-3, could not be told apart with the 87-base-pair reads, so those segments were excluded. Broadly in line with IMGT annotations, most TCR beta V segments showed up in productive rearrangements about 87% or about 30% of the time in an earlier analysis of 450 to 750 of the donors. A later analysis reported that several top co-occurrence clusters appeared linked to parvovirus B19, influenza, CMV and Epstein-Barr virus. Only TCR beta chains were sequenced in this cohort, and the absence of alpha or paired-chain data limited detectable features. The authors suggested that the approach could potentially be extended to other disease states and immunological phenotypes. A total of 150 or so TCR beta chains were listed by the study as associated with cytomegalovirus. A later genetic analysis associated a missense DCLRE1C variant with V-gene and J-gene trimming of TCR beta chains, and an independent cohort replicated the association. In vitro tests confirmed that a few of the cytomegalovirus-associated TCR beta chains recognize cytomegalovirus antigens. According to a later analysis, TCR association rates differed among HLA loci, with DRB1 alleles showing the most associated TCRs and HLA-C alleles showing the fewest. A later genetic analysis reported fewer N-insertions in productive TCRs among donors in an Asian-associated ancestry cluster than the 666-donor mean. Linkage disequilibrium might explain the correlated functional status among segregating V segments, but an unknown experimental factor could not be ruled out. Cytomegalovirus status was reported to be diagnosed by the classifier with high specificity and sensitivity in both the original and validation cohorts. A cluster of highly shared sequence variants was judged likely to represent a technical artifact of the sequencing pipeline. A later analysis associated 16,951 TCR beta sequences with specific HLA alleles at a false discovery rate of 0.05. CMV serostatus was the only immune exposure information available for the cohort. Because some donors lacked HLA typing at each locus, the association tests relied only on the typed subset. In a later analysis, most CMV-associated TCR beta chains were found to appear HLA-restricted, with HLA associations seemingly driven largely by CMV exposure. While some public TCRs were present in many individuals, most TCR sequences turned up only very rarely across donors. In a later analysis, HLA-associated TCR beta chains showed more clonal expansion and lower generation probabilities than non-associated chains that were equally common. Roughly uniform sequencing depth across donors was assumed in presence/absence analyses, although this assumption may not hold. When HLA alleles, especially DR and DQ, strongly co-occurred, attributing TCR associations to individual alleles was difficult.

The receptor was isolated from a middle-aged woman in good health and CMV-seronegative. Recombination joined TRBV7-9 with TRBJ1-3; the junction holds 9 bases that match TRBD1. The material sequenced was PBMCs. The nucleotides read TGTTCCAGCAGCCCTGGACAGGGGTTCGGCTCTGGAAACACCATATATTTT. It encodes CSSSPGQGFGSGNTIYF.